The clone carrying this T cell receptor beta chain was seen at least ten times. Germline CDR1 MRHNA, CDR2 SNTAGT. The J segment lost 6 bases and the V segment lost 6 bases, leaving 9 bases of the junction unmatched. This CDR3 is built from 15 residues. The data originate from a study of T-cell reconstitution after alpha-beta-depleted transplantation in children. This sample's TCRbeta library carried unique molecular identifier barcodes. TCRdb redid the calling of the PCR reads with MiXCR, one entry per CDR3 protein. The data show 360,000 or so distinct CDR3 sequences, approximately 20% seen once. This clonotype was sampled from a human donor who donated a stem cell graft to a child with acute myeloid leukemia. The chain joins TRBV6-4 to TRBJ2-1; 9 nucleotides align to TRBD2. Sequenced material: PBMCs from the stem cell graft donor, taken from the stem cell graft. The chain's CDR3 is CASRPLAGSGNEQFF. The CDR3 bases are TGTGCCAGCAGGCCCCTAGCGGGAAGTGGCAATGAGCAGTTCTTC.